This T cell receptor (beta chain) was documented in a study of OX40 agonist ivuxolimab in advanced cancers. Whole-study context: Subjects had a mean age of roughly 57 years, with a range of about 23 to 79; 82.7% were male. Three patients, one with hepatocellular carcinoma and two with cutaneous melanoma, achieved partial responses.

TCRdb's copy holds only in-frame clones and misses some; the assay was immunoSEQ multiplex PCR. Of about 74,000 clones listed, approximately 82% were seen once; the top ten hold under 2%. The sequence came from an adult with an advanced solid tumor such as melanoma, head and neck, liver or kidney cancer. The sample in question was CD4+ or CD8+ T cells sorted from blood, obtained in a trial of the OX40 agonist ivuxolimab.

The CDR3 spells CASSLERKTSTDTQYF. Here the CDR3 DNA reads TGTGCCAGCAGCTTGGAACGGAAAACTAGCACAGATACGCAGTATTTT. The J gene is TRBJ2-3, the V gene TRBV5-4; D unclear. Germline assignment: CDR1 SGHNT and CDR2 YYREEE (reference sequence). CDR3 length: 16 amino acids. V was pared by 0 bases and J by 0 bases, with 11 bases between.